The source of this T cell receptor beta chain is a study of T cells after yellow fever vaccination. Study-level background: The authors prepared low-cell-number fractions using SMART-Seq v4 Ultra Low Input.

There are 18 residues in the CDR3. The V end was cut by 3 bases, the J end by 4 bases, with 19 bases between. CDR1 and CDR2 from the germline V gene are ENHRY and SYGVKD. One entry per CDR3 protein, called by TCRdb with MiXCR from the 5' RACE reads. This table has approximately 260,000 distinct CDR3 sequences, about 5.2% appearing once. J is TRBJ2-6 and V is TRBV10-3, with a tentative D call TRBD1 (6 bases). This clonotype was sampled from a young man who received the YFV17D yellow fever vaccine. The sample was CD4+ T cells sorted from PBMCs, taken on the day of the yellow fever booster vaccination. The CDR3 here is CAISELGQSRAGANVLTF. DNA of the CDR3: TGTGCCATCAGTGAATTAGGACAGTCCAGGGCGGGGGCCAACGTCCTGACTTTC.